These 29 T cell receptor beta chains were sequenced from one sample in a study of pediatric ulcerative colitis. Clones were sequenced by immunoSEQ multiplex PCR, and TCRdb holds only the in-frame ones, with some missing. The table has roughly 30,000 clones, around 80% seen once. The sample taken for sequencing was blood. Receptor source: a boy between 10 and 17 years old with severe ulcerative colitis.

In DNA, the CDR3 is TGTGCCAGTAGTATGGGGGGTAACGAGCAGTACTTC. Residues: CASSMGGNEQYF. The V and J genes are TRBV19 and TRBJ2-7, with a tentative D call TRBD2 (6 bases). CDR3 length: 12 amino acids. Germline V gene sequence: CDR1 LNHDA, CDR2 SQIVND (reference sequence). The V and J ends lost 3 bases and 5 bases respectively, with 8 bases between them.

This chain connects TRBV5-8 to TRBJ2-5, with TRBD1 identical over 8 bases. The V segment lost 5 bases and the J segment 5 bases; nucleotides outside the gene matches: 11. This CDR3 contains 15 residues. Per germline, CDR1 SGHTS and CDR2 YDEGEE. The CDR3 spells CASSLKDRERETQYF. CDR3 nucleotides: TGTGCCAGCAGTTTAAAGGACAGGGAGAGGGAGACCCAGTACTTC.

The gene calls are TRBV5-1 and TRBJ1-2; D is unclear. The length of the CDR3 is 15 residues. V dropped 4 bases and J dropped 4 bases, with 17 bases sitting between them. The germline CDR1 and CDR2 sequences are SGHRS and YFSETQ. For the CDR3, the DNA is TGCGCCAGCAGCCCTAAGATGACGGCTCGCTATGGCTACACCTTC. Translated, it gives CASSPKMTARYGYTF.

J is TRBJ1-2 and V is TRBV4-2; TRBD1 is a possible D gene (6 bases). V lost 3 bases and J 4 bases, leaving 9 bases between the germline ends. This CDR3 region has 13 residues. In germline, CDR1 is LGHNA, CDR2 YNFKEQ. CDR3 residues: CASSHGDTYGYTF. CDR3 sequence (DNA): TGTGCCAGCAGCCACGGGGACACCTATGGCTACACCTTC.

The chain uses TRBV9 and TRBJ2-3, with a possible D match to TRBD2 (5 bases). CDR3 length equals 16 residues. Germline assignment: CDR1 SGDLS and CDR2 YYNGEE. V was pared by 4 bases and J by 4 bases, with 19 bases between. This CDR3 reads CASSLTSSPSPDTQYF. The CDR3 DNA sequence: TGTGCCAGCAGCTTGACTTCCAGTCCTAGCCCAGATACGCAGTATTTT.

The V call is TRBV6-5, the J call TRBJ1-2; possibly TRBD1 for D (6 bases). Germline V gene lookup returns CDR1 MNHEY and CDR2 SVGAGI. The CDR3 has 15 amino acids. V shed 2 bases and J shed 3 bases, with 13 bases lying between them. This chain's CDR3 is CASSYEAGADYGYTF. In nucleotides, the CDR3 is TGTGCCAGCAGTTACGAAGCGGGGGCGGACTATGGCTACACCTTC.

The chain links TRBV19 to TRBJ2-1, with D uncertain. V was trimmed by 7 bases and J by 5 bases, leaving 18 bases between them. This CDR3 is built from 15 residues. Germline CDR1 is LNHDA and CDR2 is SQIVND (reference sequence). The CDR3, as DNA: TGTGCCAGTACCCCGCGGCCTGCCTTGAACAATGAGCAGTTCTTC. Translated: CASTPRPALNNEQFF.

This clone was seen a handful of times. This chain connects TRBV5-1 to TRBJ1-5; no reliable D call. The germline CDR1 and CDR2 sequences are SGHRS and YFSETQ. V gave up 4 bases and J gave up 0 bases, with 14 bases separating them. The CDR3 has 16 residues. CDR3 bases: TGCGCCAGCAGCCACACCAGAGAAGATAGCAATCAGCCCCAGCATTTT. It specifies CASSHTREDSNQPQHF.

This chain links TRBV5-5 with TRBJ2-7, with D tentatively TRBD1 (5 bases). The CDR3 contains 13 residues. Per the germline V gene, CDR1 is SGHKS and CDR2 is YYEKEE (reference sequence). V was shortened by 6 bases and J by 2 bases, with 12 bases between the two germline ends. CDR3 protein: CASMVVGPYEQYF. CDR3 nucleotides: TGTGCCAGCATGGTCGTGGGGCCCTACGAGCAGTACTTC.

The chain recombines TRBV4-3 with TRBJ2-1; TRBD2 matches 9 bases. Germline V lookup: CDR1 LGHNA, CDR2 YSLEER. The length of the CDR3 is 16 residues. V was pared by 0 bases and J by 8 bases, with 8 bases of the junction left unmatched. CDR3 DNA: TGCGCCAGCAGCCAAGAGGGACTAGCAGGCCCCCATGAGCAGTTCTTC. This translates into CASSQEGLAGPHEQFF.

The rearrangement links TRBV7-8 to TRBJ1-2; D is ambiguous. CDR1 is SGHVS and CDR2 is FQNEAQ in the germline V gene. V lost 5 bases and J 3 bases, leaving 19 bases between the germline ends. The CDR3 totals 16 residues. The chain's CDR3 is CASSLLGPGGHYGYTF. In nucleotides, the CDR3 is TGTGCCAGCAGCCTACTGGGCCCGGGAGGGCACTATGGCTACACCTTC.

This chain connects TRBV18 to TRBJ1-2; no reliable D call. The CDR3 runs to 14 residues. The ends were cut back, 2 bases at V and 4 bases at J, with 11 bases in the middle. The germline CDR1 and CDR2 sequences are KGHSH and LQKENI. CDR3 bases: TGTGCCAGCTCACCATCCTCGGGCTGCTATGGCTACACCTTC. It translates to CASSPSSGCYGYTF.

This clone turned up a few times. V is TRBV6-5 and J is TRBJ1-6; D not certain. This CDR3 is built from 13 residues. Deletions cut 6 bases from V and 9 bases from J, with 12 bases between. CDR1 MNHEY and CDR2 SVGAGI come from the germline V gene. Here the CDR3 DNA reads TGTGCCAGCAGCCACGGGAAGGGTTCACCCCTCCACTTT. Its translation is CASSHGKGSPLHF.

This clone was detected only once. The chain has TRBV2 and TRBJ1-6; no firm D call. CDR1 SNHLY and CDR2 FYNNEI come from the germline V gene. Trimming took 1 base from V and 10 from J, leaving 11 bases between them. The CDR3 totals 14 residues. This chain's CDR3 is CASSEETLVSPLHF. For the CDR3, the DNA is TGTGCCAGCAGTGAAGAGACCCTAGTCTCACCCCTCCACTTT.

The V call is TRBV7-9, the J call TRBJ1-5; 10 bases are shared with TRBD1. V lost 4 bases and J lost 0; bases outside the gene matches: 6. This CDR3 region has 17 residues. Germline CDR1 and CDR2: SEHNR and FQNEAQ (reference sequence). This CDR3 is CASSYAGTGDSNQPQHF. CDR3 DNA: TGTGCCAGCAGCTACGCCGGGACAGGGGATAGCAATCAGCCCCAGCATTTT. The variable domain in full, completed from reference TRBV7-9 and TRBJ1-5, reads DTGVSQNPRHKITKRGQNVTFRCDPISEHNRLYWYRQTLGQGPEFLTYFQNEAQLEKSRLLSDRFSAERPKGSFSTLEIQRTEQGDSAMYLCASSYAGTGDSNQPQHFGDGTRLSIL.

This clone turned up a few times. The genes are TRBV30 and TRBJ1-1, with D unclear. The germline V and J ends were trimmed by 7 bases and 7 bases, with 13 bases remaining between them. The CDR3 is 11 residues long. CDR1 is GTSNPN and CDR2 is SVGIG in the germline V gene (reference sequence). Here the CDR3 DNA reads TGTGCCTTCTACTTTGGGAGTGAAGCTTTCTTT. Residues: CAFYFGSEAFF.

This CDR3 is CAWSGGAGETQYF. The CDR3 nucleotides are TGTGCCTGGAGCGGGGGGGCCGGGGAGACCCAGTACTTC. The chain is built from TRBV30 and TRBJ2-5; TRBD2 matches 8 bases. With V trimmed by 3 bases and J by 5 bases, 5 bases remained unmatched. Germline values: CDR1 GTSNPN, CDR2 SVGIG (reference sequence). This CDR3 comprises 13 residues.

The chain couples TRBV6-5 to TRBJ2-3; TRBD1 agrees at 11 bases. The CDR3 contains 15 residues. Per the germline V gene, CDR1 is MNHEY and CDR2 is SVGAGI. Losses at the gene ends were 8 bases for V and 4 bases for J; bases not matched to a gene: 8. The CDR3 reads CASDPPGQGADTQYF. For the CDR3, the DNA is TGTGCCAGCGATCCGCCGGGACAGGGGGCAGATACGCAGTATTTT.

Regarding this clone: Relative to the germline gene, one junction end is altered; a read error may explain this. CDR3 bases: TGTGCCAGCAGTGAAGTAGGGGGCAGGTATGACTACACCTTC. The encoded protein is CASSEVGGRYDYTF. The V call is TRBV2, the J call TRBJ1-2; 7 bases match TRBD1. Germline V gene data show CDR1 as SNHLY and CDR2 as FYNNEI. The CDR3 runs to 14 residues. The full variable domain, rest sourced from reference TRBV2 and TRBJ1-2, is EPEVTQTPSHQVTQMGQEVILRCVPISNHLYFYWYRQILGQKVEFLVSFYNNEISEKSEIFDDQFSVERPDGSNFTLKIRSTKLEDSAMYFCASSEVGGRYDYTFGSGTRLTVV.

The genes are TRBV5-6 and TRBJ1-2; D not resolved. Germline lookup yields CDR1 SGHDT and CDR2 YYEEEE. This CDR3 has 14 residues. V was pared by 1 base and J by 2 bases, with 9 bases between. CDR3 in amino acids: CASSLRARNYGYTF. The CDR3 bases are TGTGCCAGCAGCTTGAGGGCACGAAACTATGGCTACACCTTC.

This clone was observed a single time. The chain has TRBV7-3 and TRBJ2-3; 7 bases are shared with TRBD2. CDR1 is SGHTA and CDR2 is FQGTGA in the germline V gene. Germline trimming cut 5 bases from V and 0 bases from J; bases unmatched to any gene: 5. CDR3 length: 15 amino acids. The CDR3: CASSDSGKSTDTQYF. As DNA, the CDR3 is TGTGCCAGCAGCGACAGCGGGAAAAGCACAGATACGCAGTATTTT.

The chain uses TRBV9 and TRBJ2-2, with 8 bases aligning to TRBD1. V trimming: 4 bases; J trimming: 7 bases; junction bases outside the gene matches: 9. The CDR3 has 15 amino acids. Per the germline V gene, CDR1 is SGDLS and CDR2 is YYNGEE. CDR3 bases: TGTGCCAGCAGCCCCGGACAGGGACAATTCGGGGAGCTGTTTTTT. Encoded protein: CASSPGQGQFGELFF.

The chain uses TRBV11-1 and TRBJ2-2, with unresolved D. The V end was cut by 1 base, the J end by 6 bases, with 6 bases between. Looked up from germline, CDR1 is SGHAT and CDR2 is FQDESV (reference sequence). The CDR3 has 13 amino acids. The CDR3 sequence is CASSLDKPGELFF. CDR3 nucleotide sequence: TGTGCCAGCAGCTTAGATAAGCCCGGGGAGCTGTTTTTT.

The chain combines TRBV15 with TRBJ1-2; a weak D match, TRBD1 (5 bases). This CDR3 spans 15 amino acids. Trimming pared 1 base from V and 1 base from J, leaving 10 bases between. From germline, CDR1 is LNHNV and CDR2 YYDKDF (reference sequence). The CDR3 DNA sequence: TGTGCCACCAGCAGAGGGGGCCAGCTTAACTATGGCTACACCTTC. Translation gives CATSRGGQLNYGYTF. Full variable domain (rest looked up from reference TRBV15 and TRBJ1-2): DAMVIQNPRYQVTQFGKPVTLSCSQTLNHNVMYWYQQKSSQAPKLLFHYYDKDFNNEADTPDNFQSRRPNTSFCFLDIRSPGLGDTAMYLCATSRGGQLNYGYTFGSGTRLTVV.

The chain employs TRBV7-8 and TRBJ1-2, with 11 nucleotides matching TRBD1. V was pared by 5 bases and J by 5 bases, with 13 bases of the junction left unmatched. The length of the CDR3 is 17 residues. Germline CDR1 is SGHVS and CDR2 is FQNEAQ. The CDR3 region has the DNA TGTGCCAGCAGCCCAAGACGGACAGGGGGCACGCTATATGGCTACACCTTC. As protein: CASSPRRTGGTLYGYTF.

V usage is TRBV28 and J usage is TRBJ2-7; D possibly corresponds to TRBD2 (6 bases). Between the trimmed V and J ends, which lost 5 bases and 2 bases, there was a span of 19 bases. This CDR3 is built from 16 residues. Germline V gives CDR1 MDHEN, CDR2 SYDVKM. The CDR3 DNA reads TGTGCCAGCAGTCTCCGGGACGGGGGAACAGCCTACGAGCAGTACTTC. Residues: CASSLRDGGTAYEQYF.

In DNA, the CDR3 is TGTGCCAGCTCACCTCTAGCGGGGGGGCCGTCCCGGGAGCTGTTTTTT. Translated: CASSPLAGGPSRELFF. V is TRBV18 and J is TRBJ2-2; 12 bases line up with TRBD2. V gave up 3 bases and J gave up 9 bases; unmatched junction bases: 8. CDR3 length: 16 amino acids. The germline gives CDR1 KGHSH, CDR2 LQKENI.

The chain links TRBV4-1 to TRBJ2-1, with 7 nucleotides matching TRBD2. Germline CDR1 is MGHRA and CDR2 is YSYEKL. CDR3 length: 16 amino acids. Germline trimming cut 1 base from V and 3 bases from J; bases unmatched to any gene: 6. CDR3 nucleotide sequence: TGCGCCAGCAGCCAAGCGGTGGGGGGGAACTACAATGAGCAGTTCTTC. Amino acids: CASSQAVGGNYNEQFF.

This clone was counted between two and nine times. The rearrangement uses TRBV4-1 and TRBJ1-1; weak D call: TRBD1 (5 bases). The V gene's germline CDR1 is MGHRA and CDR2 YSYEKL. The CDR3 consists of 14 residues. V shed 2 bases and J shed 6 bases, with 13 bases lying between them. The CDR3 DNA reads as TGCGCCAGCAGCCAAACCCTCAGGGTAGCTGAAGCTTTCTTT. This codes for CASSQTLRVAEAFF.